Below are 30 T cell receptor beta chains sequenced from a single sample in a study of Tregs in tolerant kidney transplant recipients. Profiled with immunoSEQ multiplex PCR; TCRdb holds only in-frame clones, not every one. The table shows some 64,000 clones, with approximately 98% occurring only once. The sequences come from Tregs from blood, collected before the transplant. Source of these receptors: a human donor who received a combined kidney and bone marrow transplant.

The V call is TRBV29-1, the J call TRBJ1-5; 7 bases line up with TRBD1. V gave up 3 bases and J gave up 4 bases; unmatched junction bases: 3. Germline loops: CDR1 SQVTM, CDR2 ANQGSEA. The CDR3 has 13 amino acids. CDR3 protein: CSVDSGGNQPQHF. The CDR3 nucleotides are TGCAGCGTTGATTCAGGGGGTAATCAGCCCCAGCATTTT.

The count of this clone is one. This chain uses TRBV5-1 with TRBJ2-7; the D gene is possibly TRBD2 (6 bases). Between the trimmed V and J ends, which lost 0 bases and 4 bases, there was a span of 17 bases. This CDR3 has 16 amino acids. Germline assignment: CDR1 SGHRS and CDR2 YFSETQ. CDR3 bases: TGCGCCAGCAGCTTGGGACTAGGGGCGGGTACATACGAGCAGTACTTC. This gives the protein CASSLGLGAGTYEQYF.

The J gene is TRBJ1-1, the V gene TRBV11-2; TRBD1 agrees at 7 bases. There are 14 residues in the CDR3. Per germline, CDR1 SGHAT and CDR2 FQNNGV. V lost 2 bases, J lost 7 bases, and 7 bases stayed unmatched. In nucleotides, the CDR3 is TGTGCCAGCAGCTTACGGGACAGAACTGTTGAAGCTTTCTTT. Its translation: CASSLRDRTVEAFF.

CDR3: CASSLRGNSYEQYF. CDR3 DNA: TGTGCCAGCAGCTTAAGGGGCAACTCCTACGAGCAGTACTTC. J is TRBJ2-7 and V is TRBV5-6; TRBD1 is a possible D gene (5 bases). CDR3 length: 14 amino acids. The V and J ends lost 2 bases and 0 bases respectively, with 9 bases between them. Germline CDR1 SGHDT, CDR2 YYEEEE.

The chain carries TRBV7-2 and TRBJ2-2, with D unresolved. The CDR3 is 13 amino acids. Trimming removed 2 bases from V and 6 bases from J, with 7 bases in between. Germline-derived CDR1 and CDR2 are SGHTA and FQGNSA. CDR3 loop: CASSLQPAGELFF. The CDR3, as DNA: TGTGCCAGCAGCTTACAACCGGCCGGGGAGCTGTTTTTT.

CDR3 loop: CASSREPTGGELFF. CDR3 coding DNA: TGCGCCAGCTCCCGGGAGCCCACGGGTGGGGAGCTGTTTTTT. The chain uses TRBV5-1 and TRBJ2-2; a weak D match, TRBD2 (6 bases). The V end lost 7 bases, the J end lost 8 bases, and 18 bases lay between the germline ends. The germline V gene encodes CDR1 SGHRS and CDR2 YFSETQ. The CDR3 runs to 14 residues.

The J gene is TRBJ1-4, the V gene TRBV7-9; tentative D call: TRBD1 (6 bases). V lost 2 bases to trimming and J lost 3 bases, with 10 bases between them. This CDR3 is built from 15 residues. CDR1 is SEHNR and CDR2 is FQNEAQ in the germline V gene (reference sequence). The CDR3 DNA reads as TGTGCCAGCAGCTTAACTGGGGGCTCTAATGAAAAACTGTTTTTT. It translates to CASSLTGGSNEKLFF.

V is TRBV18 and J is TRBJ2-1; 8 bases align to TRBD1. The J segment lost 2 bases and the V segment lost 4 bases, leaving 4 bases of the junction unmatched. The V gene's germline CDR1 is KGHSH and CDR2 LQKENI. The CDR3 consists of 15 residues. The CDR3 reads CASSLRQGTYNEQFF. CDR3 nucleotide sequence: TGTGCCAGCTCACTCCGACAGGGGACCTACAATGAGCAGTTCTTC.

V and J are TRBV18 and TRBJ1-1, with 7 positions matching TRBD1. The CDR3 contains 16 residues. Germline V lookup: CDR1 KGHSH, CDR2 LQKENI. The J segment lost 4 bases and the V segment lost 4 bases, leaving 12 bases of the junction unmatched. The CDR3 protein is CASSRQGLPAGTEAFF. The CDR3 region has the DNA TGTGCCAGCTCACGACAGGGACTCCCGGCGGGCACTGAAGCTTTCTTT.

Only one count was recorded for this clone. This chain links TRBV19 with TRBJ2-7, with D tentatively TRBD1 (6 bases). Germline lookup yields CDR1 LNHDA and CDR2 SQIVND (reference sequence). The V end lost 2 bases, the J end lost 5 bases, and 13 bases lay between the germline ends. CDR3 size: 14 residues. The CDR3 here is CASSIFQGRNEQYF. In DNA, the CDR3 is TGTGCCAGTAGTATATTTCAGGGGAGAAACGAGCAGTACTTC.

The CDR3 coding sequence is TGTGCCAGCAGCCATGATAGGACTAGCGTAGGCGGGGGTCAAGAGACCCAGTACTTC. Protein sequence: CASSHDRTSVGGGQETQYF. The V and J genes are TRBV4-2 and TRBJ2-5, with 9 nucleotides matching TRBD2. This CDR3 has 19 residues. Germline CDR1 reads LGHNA; CDR2 reads YNFKEQ. J gave up 2 bases and V 3 bases, and 16 bases lay outside the gene matches.

The gene calls are TRBV30 and TRBJ1-5, with TRBD1 matching 7 bases. V lost 2 bases and J lost 2; bases outside the gene matches: 3. The germline V gene has CDR1 GTSNPN and CDR2 SVGIG (reference sequence). This CDR3 is built from 14 residues. CDR3 nucleotides: TGTGCCTGGAGTAGGGGGCAGGGCAATCAGCCCCAGCATTTT. Translation gives CAWSRGQGNQPQHF.

J is TRBJ1-2 and V is TRBV14; D possibly corresponds to TRBD1 (6 bases). This CDR3 spans 15 amino acids. The V end was cut by 3 bases, the J end by 4 bases, with 15 bases between. The germline V gene encodes CDR1 SGHDN and CDR2 FVKESK. The CDR3 DNA is TGTGCCAGCAGCCAGTTGGGGGCGCGGTGCTATGGCTACACCTTC. Its translation: CASSQLGARCYGYTF.

J is TRBJ1-2 and V is TRBV29-1; no clear D gene. With 4 bases removed from V and 8 bases from J, the gap between germline ends came to 23 bases. The CDR3 totals 15 residues. From germline, CDR1 is SQVTM and CDR2 ANQGSEA. CDR3 residues: CSVGVTQGREVGYTF. The DNA of the CDR3 is TGCAGCGTTGGTGTTACCCAAGGGAGGGAGGTGGGCTACACCTTC.

The chain's CDR3 is CASSLGGSNYGYTF. The CDR3 coding sequence is TGTGCCAGCAGCTTAGGAGGATCTAACTATGGCTACACCTTC. The rearrangement links TRBV7-9 to TRBJ1-2; D unclear. CDR3 length: 14 amino acids. The V and J ends lost 1 base and 0 bases respectively, with 6 bases between them. CDR1 and CDR2 (germline): SEHNR, FQNEAQ (reference sequence).

The chain combines TRBV6-1 with TRBJ1-4, with D perhaps TRBD1 (6 bases). The CDR3 is 15 amino acids. The V and J ends lost 6 bases and 5 bases respectively, with 16 bases between them. Germline assignment: CDR1 MNHNS and CDR2 SASEGT. CDR3 sequence reads: CASRNSRTANEKLFF. Here the CDR3 DNA reads TGTGCCAGCAGAAATTCACGGACAGCGAATGAAAAACTGTTTTTT.

The V call is TRBV18, the J call TRBJ2-1; 13 positions agree with TRBD2. The CDR3 runs to 15 residues. V lost 4 bases, J lost 7 bases, and 4 bases stayed unmatched. Germline V gene lookup returns CDR1 KGHSH and CDR2 LQKENI. Here the CDR3 DNA reads TGTGCCAGCTCACTACAGGGACTAGCGGGGAATGAGCAGTTCTTC. It encodes CASSLQGLAGNEQFF.

A single count supports this clone. The CDR3 region has the DNA TGTGCCAGCACTGGAACGCAGGGCCGAACTGAAGCTTTCTTT. Amino acids: CASTGTQGRTEAFF. This rearrangement joins TRBV2 to TRBJ1-1, with D possibly matching TRBD1 (5 bases). The CDR3 runs 14 residues. V dropped 7 bases and J dropped 5 bases, with 17 bases sitting between them. CDR1 SNHLY and CDR2 FYNNEI come from the germline V gene.

The rearrangement joins TRBV30 to TRBJ1-2; no reliable D call. Deletions cut 6 bases from V and 3 bases from J, with 14 bases between. The V gene's germline CDR1 is GTSNPN and CDR2 SVGIG (reference sequence). The CDR3 has 13 residues. Here the CDR3 DNA reads TGTGCCTGCCAACAGAGCTGGGACTATGGCTACACCTTC. This sequence encodes CACQQSWDYGYTF.

The V gene is TRBV5-1, the J gene TRBJ1-1; perhaps TRBD1 as D (5 bases). The germline V and J ends were trimmed by 2 bases and 2 bases, with 13 bases remaining between them. The CDR3 runs 15 residues. Germline-derived CDR1 and CDR2 are SGHRS and YFSETQ. The CDR3 region is CASSFLTGKNTEAFF. The CDR3 bases are TGCGCCAGCAGCTTCCTTACAGGAAAAAACACTGAAGCTTTCTTT.

The chain links TRBV5-4 to TRBJ2-3, with 8 bases aligning to TRBD2. The CDR3 is made up of 16 amino acids. Germline V gene sequence: CDR1 SGHNT, CDR2 YYREEE (reference sequence). J was trimmed by 3 bases and V by 0 bases; bases with no gene match: 6. For the CDR3, the DNA is TGTGCCAGCAGCTTGGGGGCGGGGGGATTTACAGATACGCAGTATTTT. This sequence encodes CASSLGAGGFTDTQYF. The full variable domain, its missing parts supplied by reference TRBV5-4 and TRBJ2-3, is ETGVTQSPTHLIKTRGQQVTLRCSSQSGHNTVSWYQQALGQGPQFIFQYYREEENGRGNFPPRFSGLQFPNYSSELNVNALELDDSALYLCASSLGAGGFTDTQYFGPGTRLTVL.

This clone was recorded a few times. The chain couples TRBV11-2 to TRBJ2-1, with a possible D match to TRBD1 (5 bases). V lost 5 bases to trimming and J lost 6 bases, with 8 bases between them. The CDR3 sequence is 12 residues long. Germline V lookup: CDR1 SGHAT, CDR2 FQNNGV. The CDR3 sequence is CASSPDSNEQFF. In DNA form, the CDR3 reads TGTGCCAGCAGCCCTGACAGCAATGAGCAGTTCTTC.

CDR3 nucleotide sequence: TGTGCCAGCAGCTTCGGAGGATCCTACGAGCAGTACTTC. This translates into CASSFGGSYEQYF. The chain recombines TRBV11-3 with TRBJ2-7, with a tentative D call TRBD2 (5 bases). V was shortened by 3 bases and J by 1 base, with 7 bases between the two germline ends. This CDR3 has 13 amino acids. Germline V CDR1 and CDR2: SGHNT, YENEEA.

The V and J genes are TRBV30 and TRBJ1-1, with 8 nucleotides matching TRBD1. There are 11 residues in the CDR3. Germline V lookup: CDR1 GTSNPN, CDR2 SVGIG (reference sequence). Losses at the gene ends were 5 bases for V and 6 bases for J; bases not matched to a gene: 2. The CDR3 reads CAWGQGAEAFF. CDR3 nucleotides: TGTGCCTGGGGACAGGGCGCTGAAGCTTTCTTT.

The chain is built from TRBV7-2 and TRBJ1-6, with no clear D. The CDR3 spans 19 residues. CDR1 and CDR2 from the germline V gene are SGHTA and FQGNSA. V gave up 5 bases and J gave up 0 bases, with 20 bases separating them. Here the CDR3 reads CASSPQALSAGSYNSPLHF. The CDR3 coding sequence is TGTGCCAGCAGCCCCCAAGCGCTCTCGGCGGGCTCCTATAATTCACCCCTCCACTTT.

This chain uses TRBV10-3 with TRBJ1-5; TRBD1 might be the D (5 bases). The germline V gene encodes CDR1 ENHRY and CDR2 SYGVKD. Deletions cut 7 bases from V and 5 bases from J, with 15 bases between. The length of the CDR3 is 14 residues. In DNA, the CDR3 is TGTGCCATCAAGGGCGTAGGGGCCGATCAGCCCCAGCATTTT. This sequence encodes CAIKGVGADQPQHF.

V and J are TRBV29-1 and TRBJ1-2, with 10 bases matching TRBD1. Germline values: CDR1 SQVTM, CDR2 ANQGSEA. The CDR3 length is 13 residues. The trim removed 4 bases at V and 5 bases at J, leaving 4 bases unmatched. This CDR3 reads CSVAVGQGYGYTF. CDR3 nucleotide sequence: TGCAGCGTTGCCGTGGGACAGGGGTATGGCTACACCTTC.

This clone was seen a few times. This chain links TRBV12-5 with TRBJ1-1; D unresolved. From germline, CDR1 is LGHNT and CDR2 FRNRAP. This CDR3 spans 14 amino acids. V was shortened by 5 bases and J by 1 base, with 11 bases between the two germline ends. This CDR3 is CASGPPSGNTEAFF. The CDR3 DNA reads TGTGCTAGTGGTCCCCCCTCAGGGAACACTGAAGCTTTCTTT.

This chain uses TRBV5-1 with TRBJ1-1, with a possible D match to TRBD1 (6 bases). The CDR3 totals 13 residues. V shed 5 bases and J shed 11 bases, with 19 bases lying between them. CDR1 and CDR2 (germline): SGHRS, YFSETQ. The CDR3 bases are TGCGCCAGCAGGGATGGACAGACCCGAGTGGCTTTCTTT. It encodes CASRDGQTRVAFF.

The chain carries TRBV6-5 and TRBJ1-5, with 9 bases lining up with TRBD1. The CDR3 spans 14 residues. Germline trimming cut 6 bases from V and 4 bases from J; bases unmatched to any gene: 4. Germline values: CDR1 MNHEY, CDR2 SVGAGI. For the CDR3, the DNA is TGTGCCAGCAGGACAGGGGGACGAAATCAGCCCCAGCATTTT. It yields the protein CASRTGGRNQPQHF.